These 11 T cell receptor beta chains originate from one sample sequenced in a study of T cells after yellow fever vaccination. TCRdb itself ran the 5' RACE reads through MiXCR, one entry per CDR3 protein. Of 450,000 to 600,000 distinct CDR3 sequences listed, around 17% are singletons. Sequenced here: PBMCs, sampled 4 to 6 days after the first yellow fever vaccination. Receptor source: a man between 18 and 29 years old who received the YFV17D yellow fever vaccine.

The rearrangement links TRBV15 to TRBJ2-5; 9 bases line up with TRBD2. The trim removed 2 bases at V and 2 bases at J, leaving 6 bases unmatched. Germline-derived CDR1 and CDR2 are LNHNV and YYDKDF (reference sequence). The CDR3 has 16 residues. The DNA of the CDR3 is TGTGCCACCAGCAGAACGACTAGCGGTGCTCAAGAGACCCAGTACTTC. Its translation is CATSRTTSGAQETQYF.

This chain links TRBV11-2 with TRBJ1-1; 8 nucleotides align to TRBD1. With 1 base clipped from V and 4 bases from J, the junction kept 11 bases outside the gene matches. The CDR3 sequence is 17 residues long. Germline V gene lookup returns CDR1 SGHAT and CDR2 FQNNGV. CDR3 sequence (DNA): TGTGCCAGCAGCTTAGTAGTAGGACAGGGAAGCGGCACTGAAGCTTTCTTT. Protein sequence: CASSLVVGQGSGTEAFF.

In its sample, this clonotype was seen a few times. The chain combines TRBV6-1 with TRBJ2-7; TRBD2 agrees at 12 bases. Germline trimming cut 1 base from V and 6 bases from J; bases unmatched to any gene: 7. Germline V gene lookup returns CDR1 MNHNS and CDR2 SASEGT. This CDR3 has 16 amino acids. Here the CDR3 DNA reads TGTGCCAGCAGTGAAGATCGTCTAGCGGGGGGGTTCGAGCAGTACGTC. Residues: CASSEDRLAGGFEQYV.

This clonotype was observed many times. The chain employs TRBV5-1 and TRBJ2-7; D unresolved. Per the germline V gene, CDR1 is SGHRS and CDR2 is YFSETQ. V shed 4 bases and J shed 4 bases, with 6 bases lying between them. The CDR3 runs 11 residues. CDR3 DNA sequence: TGCGCCAGCAGCCCACATTACGAGCAGTACGTC. Translation: CASSPHYEQYV.

This clonotype was recorded many times. This rearrangement joins TRBV5-1 to TRBJ2-7, with TRBD1 matching over 7 bases. This CDR3 contains 14 residues. The trim removed 2 bases at V and 1 base at J, leaving 3 bases unmatched. CDR1 and CDR2 from the germline V gene are SGHRS and YFSETQ. CDR3 in amino acids: CASSLMTGSYEQYF. The CDR3 coding sequence is TGCGCCAGCAGCTTAATGACAGGGTCCTACGAGCAGTACTTC.

This clonotype was seen a few times. The chain joins TRBV30 to TRBJ2-7, with a tentative D call TRBD1 (6 bases). This CDR3 has 15 amino acids. The V gene's germline CDR1 is GTSNPN and CDR2 SVGIG (reference sequence). V was shortened by 2 bases and J by 4 bases, with 18 bases between the two germline ends. As DNA, the CDR3 is TGTGCCTGGAGTTTCGTCGTGGGGGCCGCTTACGAGCAGTACTTC. It encodes CAWSFVVGAAYEQYF.

The table lists this clonotype with many counts. The chain recombines TRBV6-1 with TRBJ1-1; weak D call: TRBD1 (5 bases). CDR1 MNHNS and CDR2 SASEGT come from the germline V gene. The V end was cut by 2 bases, the J end by 1 base, with 8 bases between. The CDR3 has 14 residues. The CDR3 reads CASSELGPNTEAFF. Here the CDR3 DNA reads TGTGCCAGCAGTGAATTGGGACCGAACACTGAAGCTTTCTTT.

This clonotype has only a few counts. V gene TRBV2 combines with J gene TRBJ1-5; possible D gene TRBD1, 5 bases. Germline values: CDR1 SNHLY, CDR2 FYNNEI. This CDR3 comprises 15 residues. Trimming cost V 3 bases and J 2 bases, with 11 bases left between them. The CDR3 DNA sequence: TGTGCCAGCAGTGAGGGGGATCTAGGCAATCAGCCCCAGCATTTT. Translating gives CASSEGDLGNQPQHF.

This clonotype was counted only a few times. The chain couples TRBV5-1 to TRBJ2-3; D is possibly TRBD2 (5 bases). Trimming stripped 0 bases from V and 0 bases from J, with 8 bases between. CDR1 is SGHRS, CDR2 YFSETQ, per germline. This CDR3 spans 15 amino acids. CDR3 loop: CASSLGRTSTDTQYF. The CDR3 coding sequence is TGCGCCAGCAGCTTGGGCAGGACTAGCACAGATACGCAGTATTTT.

This clonotype came up a few times. The chain has TRBV29-1 and TRBJ2-1, with TRBD2 matching over 9 bases. Germline CDR1 SQVTM, CDR2 ANQGSEA. The CDR3 extends over 14 amino acids. With V trimmed by 5 bases and J by 0 bases, 2 bases remained unmatched. This CDR3 reads CSVHSGSSYNEQFF. Written as DNA, the CDR3 is TGCAGCGTTCATAGCGGGAGCTCCTACAATGAGCAGTTCTTC.

The chain has TRBV4-3 and TRBJ2-5, with D perhaps matching TRBD1 (5 bases). V shed 0 bases and J shed 2 bases, with 16 bases lying between them. The CDR3 is made up of 17 amino acids. Per germline, CDR1 LGHNA and CDR2 YSLEER. As DNA, the CDR3 is TGCGCCAGCAGCCAAGAAGGTGGTGGCAGGGCTCAAGAGACCCAGTACTTC. This translates into CASSQEGGGRAQETQYF.